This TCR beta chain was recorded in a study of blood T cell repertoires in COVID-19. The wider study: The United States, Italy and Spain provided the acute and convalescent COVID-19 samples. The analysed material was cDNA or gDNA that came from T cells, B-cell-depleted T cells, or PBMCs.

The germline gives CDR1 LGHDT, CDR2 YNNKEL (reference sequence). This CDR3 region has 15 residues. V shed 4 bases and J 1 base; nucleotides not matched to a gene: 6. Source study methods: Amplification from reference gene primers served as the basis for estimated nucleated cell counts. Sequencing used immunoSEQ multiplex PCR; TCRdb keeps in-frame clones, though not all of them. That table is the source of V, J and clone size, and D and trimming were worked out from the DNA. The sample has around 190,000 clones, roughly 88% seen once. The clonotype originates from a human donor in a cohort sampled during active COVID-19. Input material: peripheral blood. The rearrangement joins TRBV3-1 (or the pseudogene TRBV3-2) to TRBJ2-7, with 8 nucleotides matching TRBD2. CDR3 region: CASSRTSGDSYEQYF. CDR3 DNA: TGTGCCAGCAGCCGAACTAGCGGTGATTCCTACGAGCAGTACTTC.